This passage covers 5 T cell receptor beta chains from one sample sequenced in a study of cytomegalovirus exposure and HLA in healthy donors. The PCR contained 60 Vbeta and 13 Jbeta primers. Libraries were prepared by immunoSEQ multiplex PCR; TCRdb keeps only in-frame clonotypes and omits some of them. The sample shows 150,000 to 200,000 clones, around 84% of them seen only once. Sequencing was performed on PBMCs. These receptor sequences come from a man between 45 and 60 years old in good health and CMV-seropositive.

This chain links TRBV5-6 with TRBJ2-3; no clear D. In germline, CDR1 is SGHDT, CDR2 YYEEEE. Trimming pared 4 bases from V and 3 bases from J, leaving 6 bases between. The CDR3 covers 12 residues. The CDR3 spells CASSLLTDTQYF. The DNA for the CDR3 is TGTGCCAGCAGCCTCCTTACAGATACGCAGTATTTT.

This chain uses TRBV18 with TRBJ2-7; TRBD2 might be the D (5 bases). Germline V gene data show CDR1 as KGHSH and CDR2 as LQKENI. Trimming cost V 3 bases and J 0 bases, with 9 bases left between them. This CDR3 has 14 amino acids. The CDR3 nucleotides are TGTGCCAGCTCACCGGGGAGAATCTCCTACGAGCAGTACTTC. This codes for CASSPGRISYEQYF.

The rearrangement links TRBV5-1 to TRBJ2-1; 13 bases map to TRBD2. CDR1 SGHRS and CDR2 YFSETQ come from the germline V gene. Trimming at V came to 4 bases and at J to 5 bases, leaving 3 bases not matched to a gene. The CDR3 spans 15 residues. The CDR3 loop is CASSIGTSGNNEQFF. Here the CDR3 DNA reads TGCGCCAGCAGCATCGGGACTAGCGGGAACAATGAGCAGTTCTTC.

The chain employs TRBV19 and TRBJ1-1; D possibly corresponds to TRBD1 (5 bases). This CDR3 contains 15 residues. The germline gives CDR1 LNHDA, CDR2 SQIVND (reference sequence). V was cut by 7 bases and J by 0 bases, with 15 bases left in between. The CDR3 DNA follows: TGTGCCAGTACCAGACAGCATAACATGAACACTGAAGCTTTCTTT. Its protein product is CASTRQHNMNTEAFF.

The chain employs TRBV12-5 and TRBJ2-1, with D hard to call. CDR1 is LGHNT and CDR2 is FRNRAP in the germline V gene. V was clipped by 1 base and J by 5 bases, with 9 bases between them. There are 14 residues in the CDR3. This chain's CDR3 is CASGLGRKDNEQFF. The CDR3 nucleotides read TGTGCTAGTGGTTTGGGCAGGAAAGACAATGAGCAGTTCTTC.